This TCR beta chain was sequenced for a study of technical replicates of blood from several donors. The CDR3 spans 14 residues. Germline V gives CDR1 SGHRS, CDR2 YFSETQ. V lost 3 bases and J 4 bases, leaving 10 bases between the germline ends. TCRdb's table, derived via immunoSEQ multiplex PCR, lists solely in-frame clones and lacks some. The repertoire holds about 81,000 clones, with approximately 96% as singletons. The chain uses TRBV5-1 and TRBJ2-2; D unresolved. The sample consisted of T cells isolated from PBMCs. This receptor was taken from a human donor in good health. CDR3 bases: TGCGCCAGCAGCTCCGGGTCAACCACCGGGGAGCTGTTTTTT. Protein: CASSSGSTTGELFF.